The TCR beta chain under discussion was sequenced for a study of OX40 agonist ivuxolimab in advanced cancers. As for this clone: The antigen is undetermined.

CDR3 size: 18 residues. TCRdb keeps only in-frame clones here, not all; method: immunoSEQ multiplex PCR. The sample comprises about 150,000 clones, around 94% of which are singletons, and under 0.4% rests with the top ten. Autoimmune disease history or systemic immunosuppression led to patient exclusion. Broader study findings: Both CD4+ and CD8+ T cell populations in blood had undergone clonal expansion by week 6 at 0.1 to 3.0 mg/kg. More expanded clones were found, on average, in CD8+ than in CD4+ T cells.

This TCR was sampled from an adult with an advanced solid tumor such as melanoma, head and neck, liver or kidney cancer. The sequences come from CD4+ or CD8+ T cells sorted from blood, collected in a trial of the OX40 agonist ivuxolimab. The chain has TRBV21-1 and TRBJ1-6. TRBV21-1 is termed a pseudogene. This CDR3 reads CASSSHDESATYNSPLHF. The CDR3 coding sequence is TGTGCCAGCAGCTCGCACGACGAATCGGCCACCTATAATTCACCCCTCCACTTT.